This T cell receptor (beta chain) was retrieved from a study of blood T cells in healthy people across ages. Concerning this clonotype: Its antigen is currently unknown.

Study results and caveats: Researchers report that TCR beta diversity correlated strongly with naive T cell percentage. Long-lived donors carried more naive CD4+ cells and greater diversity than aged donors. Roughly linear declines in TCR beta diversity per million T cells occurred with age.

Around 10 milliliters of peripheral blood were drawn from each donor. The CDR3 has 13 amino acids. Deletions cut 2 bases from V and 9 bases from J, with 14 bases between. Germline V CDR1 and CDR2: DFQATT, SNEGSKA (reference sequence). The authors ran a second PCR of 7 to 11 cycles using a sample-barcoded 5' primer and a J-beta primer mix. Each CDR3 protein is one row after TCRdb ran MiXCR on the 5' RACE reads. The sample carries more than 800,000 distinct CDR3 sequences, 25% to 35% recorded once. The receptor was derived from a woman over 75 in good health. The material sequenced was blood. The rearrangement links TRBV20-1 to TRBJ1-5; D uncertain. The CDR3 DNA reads TGCAGTGCTAGATTGCGGGATCCAGGGCCCCAGCATTTT. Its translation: CSARLRDPGPQHF.